Each of the 15 T cell receptor beta chains below was sequenced from the same sample in a study of T cell responses to AZD1222 COVID-19 vaccine. Sequencing used immunoSEQ multiplex PCR; TCRdb keeps in-frame clones, though not all of them. The sample has 180,000 or so clones; 90% to 95% are singletons. The sequencing used peripheral blood, collected on day 0 of AZD1222 vaccination. These receptor sequences come from an adult in good health.

In this sample, this clone turned up once. The chain has TRBV19 and TRBJ2-7, with D perhaps matching TRBD1 (5 bases). The CDR3 totals 12 residues. In germline, CDR1 is LNHDA, CDR2 SQIVND (reference sequence). V lost 6 bases, J lost 4 bases, and 10 bases lay in between. This CDR3 is CASRSRVYEQYF. The CDR3 coding sequence is TGTGCCAGTAGGTCCAGGGTTTACGAGCAGTACTTC.

The chain employs TRBV12-3 or TRBV12-4 and TRBJ1-1, with D possibly TRBD1 on 5 matching bases. There are 13 residues in the CDR3. V lost 5 bases, J lost 9 bases, and 16 bases lay in between. The DNA of the CDR3 is TGTGCCAGCAGTCCGACGGCCCAGGGCAAAGCTTTCTTT. Translation gives CASSPTAQGKAFF.

V and J are TRBV18 and TRBJ1-1, with unresolved D. This CDR3 region has 14 residues. The germline V and J ends were trimmed by 1 base and 6 bases, with 12 bases remaining between them. The germline gives CDR1 KGHSH, CDR2 LQKENI. Written as DNA, the CDR3 is TGTGCCAGCTCACCACTCCCCCAGAGGGCTGAAGCTTTCTTT. Its protein is CASSPLPQRAEAFF.

The V call is TRBV18, the J call TRBJ1-4, with 7 positions matching TRBD1. In germline, CDR1 is KGHSH, CDR2 LQKENI. The length of the CDR3 is 13 residues. Losses at the gene ends were 3 bases for V and 8 bases for J; bases not matched to a gene: 3. Written as DNA, the CDR3 is TGTGCCAGCTCACCCTCCAGGGGGGAAAAACTGTTTTTT. Amino acid sequence: CASSPSRGEKLFF.

The chain carries TRBV5-4 and TRBJ1-5, with D maybe TRBD1 (5 bases). V dropped 0 bases and J dropped 2 bases, with 9 bases sitting between them. The CDR3 consists of 15 residues. From germline, CDR1 is SGHNT and CDR2 YYREEE (reference sequence). CDR3: CASSLDPGGNQPQHF. CDR3 nucleotides: TGTGCCAGCAGCTTGGACCCGGGGGGCAATCAGCCCCAGCATTTT.

The chain has TRBV28 and TRBJ1-3, with D unclear. The V and J ends lost 2 bases and 3 bases respectively, with 20 bases between them. The germline V gene has CDR1 MDHEN and CDR2 SYDVKM. CDR3 length: 18 amino acids. The CDR3 sequence: CASSLRFWGGLGGNTIYF. CDR3 coding DNA: TGTGCCAGCAGTTTAAGGTTTTGGGGAGGGCTCGGTGGAAACACCATATATTTT. Looking up the rest from reference TRBV28 and TRBJ1-3 gives the full variable domain: DVKVTQSSRYLVKRTGEKVFLECVQDMDHENMFWYRQDPGLGLRLIYFSYDVKMKEKGDIPEGYSVSREKKERFSLILESASTNQTSMYLCASSLRFWGGLGGNTIYFGEGSWLTVV.

Within the sample, this clone is medium-sized. The chain couples TRBV4-2 to TRBJ1-4, with TRBD1 matching over 10 bases. After removal of 1 base from V and 7 bases from J, the junction contained 6 bases not matched to a gene. This CDR3 has 16 amino acids. Germline values: CDR1 LGHNA, CDR2 YNFKEQ. The CDR3 protein is CASSQGSGTGVEKLFF. In DNA, the CDR3 is TGTGCCAGCAGCCAAGGCTCCGGGACAGGGGTTGAAAAACTGTTTTTT.

The rearrangement links TRBV19 to TRBJ2-5; 7 bases map to TRBD2. V gave up 5 bases and J gave up 3 bases; unmatched junction bases: 3. The CDR3 sequence is 13 residues long. The germline gives CDR1 LNHDA, CDR2 SQIVND (reference sequence). The DNA for the CDR3 is TGTGCCAGTAGTGGACTAGTTGAAGAGACCCAGTACTTC. It encodes CASSGLVEETQYF.

In this sample, this clone turned up a few times. V is TRBV27 and J is TRBJ1-4; D gene ambiguous. V was trimmed by 3 bases and J by 8 bases, leaving 13 bases between them. Per the germline V gene, CDR1 is MNHEY and CDR2 is SMNVEV (reference sequence). The CDR3 runs 14 residues. The CDR3 loop is CASSLRRWGEKLFF. CDR3 DNA: TGTGCCAGCAGTTTGAGGAGGTGGGGAGAAAAACTGTTTTTT.

In this sample, this clone turned up once. The chain joins TRBV7-9 to TRBJ1-2; D uncertain. The CDR3 totals 14 residues. Germline CDR1 reads SEHNR; CDR2 reads FQNEAQ (reference sequence). With 2 bases removed from V and 1 base from J, the gap between germline ends came to 8 bases. CDR3 in DNA: TGTGCCAGCAGCTTACCCGACGGTAACTATGGCTACACCTTC. It translates to CASSLPDGNYGYTF.

V is TRBV19 and J is TRBJ1-2; D is undetermined. The V gene lost 7 bases and the J gene lost 4 bases, with 10 bases spanning the gap. The CDR3 spans 12 residues. From germline, CDR1 is LNHDA and CDR2 SQIVND (reference sequence). CDR3 coding DNA: TGTGCCAGTACGGGAGGGTTCTATGGCTACACCTTC. Amino acids: CASTGGFYGYTF.

As regards this clone: Sequence at one end of the junction differs from germline and may be a read error. V gene TRBV30 combines with J gene TRBJ1-2; no clear D. This CDR3 is built from 11 residues. CDR1 GTSNPN and CDR2 SVGIG come from the germline V gene (reference sequence). In DNA form, the CDR3 reads TGTGCCTGGAACCAAGGACGGAAACGTATGTTC. Residues: CAWNQGRKRMF.

The V and J genes are TRBV4-2 and TRBJ2-2; D call uncertain. Germline lookup yields CDR1 LGHNA and CDR2 YNFKEQ. Trimming removed 0 bases at V and 7 bases at J, with 12 bases between. This CDR3 spans 15 amino acids. The CDR3 nucleotides read TGTGCCAGCAGCCAAGAACAAAGGGAATACGGGGAGCTGTTTTTT. The encoded protein is CASSQEQREYGELFF.

This chain links TRBV27 with TRBJ1-5, with D hard to call. CDR1 is MNHEY and CDR2 is SMNVEV in the germline V gene (reference sequence). The V gene lost 2 bases and the J gene lost 7 bases, with 9 bases spanning the gap. The CDR3 runs 13 residues. CDR3 sequence reads: CASSLNPRQPQHF. In nucleotides, the CDR3 is TGTGCCAGCAGTTTAAACCCCCGGCAGCCCCAGCATTTT.

This clone was recorded a few times. V is TRBV5-5 and J is TRBJ1-1; D gene uncertain. The CDR3 has 13 amino acids. CDR1 is SGHKS, CDR2 YYEKEE, per germline (reference sequence). Trimming took 3 bases from V and 0 from J, leaving 6 bases between them. CDR3 region: CASSSVMNTEAFF. The CDR3 nucleotides are TGTGCCAGCAGCTCAGTGATGAACACTGAAGCTTTCTTT.